This TCR beta chain came from a study of PD-1 blockade in classical Hodgkin lymphoma. A note on this clone: Its specificity is unknown.

Profiled with immunoSEQ multiplex PCR; TCRdb holds only in-frame clones, not every one. This table has roughly 23,000 clones, 85% to 90% appearing once. Time point reported: newly diagnosed, previously untreated cHL patient sample. The CD4+ T cells used were purified from thawed PBMCs through magnetic negative selection. Study outcomes and limitations: Reports indicated that newly diagnosed patients had lower baseline TCR diversity than healthy donors did.

Germline V gives CDR1 LNHDA, CDR2 SQIVND (reference sequence). Trimming left V 4 bases short and J 0 bases short, with 10 bases between. This CDR3 is 15 amino acids long. The V and J genes are TRBV19 and TRBJ1-5, with D tentatively TRBD1 (6 bases). The source of this sequence is a human donor with classical Hodgkin lymphoma. The sample consisted of CD4+ T cells from blood. CDR3 bases: TGTGCCAGTAGTAGGACAGTTTATAGCAATCAGCCCCAGCATTTT. This translates into CASSRTVYSNQPQHF.